A single sample is the source of the 2 T cell receptor beta chains below, sequenced in a study of cytomegalovirus exposure and HLA in healthy donors (dated by TCRdb to between 2016 and 2019). The library was made by the immunoSEQ multiplex PCR assay. The multiplex PCR relied on a mix of 60 forward primers for TCR Vbeta segments and 13 reverse primers for TCR Jbeta segments. Sourced from immuneACCESS, this table was stored by TCRdb with only in-frame sequences that have V and J called. A share of the clones is absent; for the studies checked, an unresolved V gene accounts for under half, and the remainder has no known explanation. The sample table records over 200,000 clones; around 80% of these occur just once. The ten largest clones take up 2.5% to 3.5% of the sample. The sequencing sample was made of PBMCs. The receptor set was obtained from a woman aged 55-70 years in good health and CMV-seropositive.

The rearrangement links TRBV27 to TRBJ2-7, with D possibly TRBD1 on 5 matching bases. This CDR3 spans 11 amino acids. Trimming removed 9 bases from V and 5 bases from J, with 11 bases in between. The germline V gene encodes CDR1 MNHEY and CDR2 SMNVEV (reference sequence). CDR3 protein: CASQGYHEQYF. The CDR3 region has the DNA TGTGCCAGTCAGGGTTATCACGAGCAGTACTTC.

The chain links TRBV7-8 to TRBJ2-2; weak D call: TRBD2 (7 bases). Trimming stripped 2 bases from V and 7 bases from J, with 14 bases between. The CDR3 covers 15 residues. The V gene's germline CDR1 is SGHVS and CDR2 FQNEAQ. This chain's CDR3 is CASSLKGGRSGELFF. The DNA for the CDR3 is TGTGCCAGCAGCTTAAAGGGGGGGCGAAGCGGGGAGCTGTTTTTT.